Listed below are T cell receptor beta chains from one sample, sequenced in a study of identical twins. TCRdb re-analysed the 5' RACE reads in MiXCR, keeping a single row per CDR3 protein. The table includes hundreds of thousands of distinct CDR3 sequences, around 12% detected once. The data also belong to a second study, concerning yellow fever vaccine responses in identical twins.

The sequenced sample consisted of CD8+ T cells sorted from blood. The receptors originated from a young woman in good health. CDR3s include the opening cysteine and the closing phenylalanine or tryptophan. A D gene is named only where the DNA matches it firmly. Only some rows state a clone size, as once, few, many or a class for expanded clones.

>TRBV2|-|-|TRBJ2-6
TGTGCCAGCAGTAGGACAGACTTAAGGGATTCTGGGGCCAACGTCCTGACTTTC
CASSRTDLRDSGANVLTF
>TRBV4-2|-|many|TRBJ2-1
TGTGCCAGCAGCCAATCGCAGGGACTCCCAGACAATGAGCAGTTCTTC
CASSQSQGLPDNEQFF
>TRBV5-1|-|many|TRBJ2-1
TGCGCCAGCAGCTTGGAATTCGGGGAGCCCAATGAGCAGTTCTTC
CASSLEFGEPNEQFF
>TRBV28|-|many|TRBJ2-1
TGTGCCAGCAGTTTTCAGGGCGCCAACCACAATGAGCAGTTCTTC
CASSFQGANHNEQFF
>TRBV12-3/TRBV12-4|TRBD2|few|TRBJ2-5
TGTGCCAGCGGAGCGGGAGGGGTGACCCAGTACTTC
CASGAGGVTQYF
>TRBV20-1|-|few|TRBJ2-5
TGCAGTGCTAGCGCCACAACGGGAGAGACCCAGTACTTC
CSASATTGETQYF
>TRBV24-1|TRBD2|many|TRBJ2-1
TGTGCCACCGCAAACGGTATAGCGGGAGTTTATGAGCAGTTCTTC
CATANGIAGVYEQFF
>TRBV12-3/TRBV12-4|-|many|TRBJ2-1
TGTGCCAGCAGTCCCACGACATTCGGGAGCTCCTACAATGAGCAGTTCTTC
CASSPTTFGSSYNEQFF
>TRBV20-1|-|many|TRBJ2-3
TGCAGTGCTAAAGGGTTTGGCACAGATACGCAGTATTTT
CSAKGFGTDTQYF
>TRBV4-2|TRBD1|many|TRBJ2-7
TGTGCCAGCAGCCAGGGACAGGGGAGCTACGAGCAGTACTTC
CASSQGQGSYEQYF
>TRBV7-9|-|many|TRBJ2-1
TGTGCCAGCAGCAAGTCTGAGAGTTCCTACAATGAGCAGTTCTTC
CASSKSESSYNEQFF
>TRBV7-9|-|few|TRBJ2-5
TGTGCCAGCAGCTTAGCGCAGAGACAAGAGACCCAGTACTTC
CASSLAQRQETQYF
>TRBV24-1|-|-|TRBJ2-2
TGTGCCACCAGTGACACTTATCCCGGGGAGCTGTTTTTT
CATSDTYPGELFF
>TRBV20-1|-|many|TRBJ2-4
TGCAGTGCTAGTGGGGGAGACATTCAGTACTTC
CSASGGDIQYF
>TRBV27|-|-|TRBJ2-1
TGTGCCAGCAGTCTCCGGGTCAATGGGAATGAGCAGTTCTTC
CASSLRVNGNEQFF
>TRBV4-2|-|few|TRBJ2-2
TGTGCCAGCAGCCAAGATCCATTGGGCACCGGGGAGCTGTTTTTT
CASSQDPLGTGELFF
>TRBV5-1|-|many|TRBJ1-5
TGCGCCAGCAGCGATGGGGTTGGCAATCAGCCCCAGCATTTT
CASSDGVGNQPQHF
>TRBV11-2|TRBD2|few|TRBJ2-1
TGTGCCACCGGGGACTCTAGCGTTTGGGGGGGGGATGAGCAGTTCTTC
CATGDSSVWGGDEQFF
>TRBV27|TRBD1|-|TRBJ2-1
TGTGCCAGCAGTCCTGGGACAGGGCTTGAGCAGTTCTTC
CASSPGTGLEQFF
>TRBV27|-|-|TRBJ1-6
TGTGCCAGCATGGGAGGGTATAATTCACCCCTCCACTTT
CASMGGYNSPLHF
>TRBV20-1|TRBD1|-|TRBJ2-3
TGCAGTGCACTCGGGACAGGGGTGGGTACGCAGTATTTT
CSALGTGVGTQYF
>TRBV28|TRBD2|few|TRBJ2-2
TGTGCCAGCAGTTTCGAGACTAGCGGGGATGCGAACACCGGGGAGCTGTTTTTT
CASSFETSGDANTGELFF
>TRBV11-2|TRBD2|many|TRBJ2-3
TGTGCCAGCAGCCCCTCACTAGCGGCAGATACGCAGTATTTT
CASSPSLAADTQYF
>TRBV14|-|-|TRBJ1-5
TGTGCCAGCAGCCAAGTCTCCAGGCGATATAGCAATCAGCCCCAGCATTTT
CASSQVSRRYSNQPQHF
>TRBV5-1|TRBD2|few|TRBJ2-3
TGCGCCAGCAGCCCGGGAGGCGGGGCAGATACGCAGTATTTT
CASSPGGGADTQYF
>TRBV12-3/TRBV12-4|-|many|TRBJ1-4
TGTGCCAGCAGCCGGCGCAATGAAAAACTGTTTTTT
CASSRRNEKLFF
>TRBV12-3/TRBV12-4|-|many|TRBJ1-2
TGTGCCAGCACCACTCAACAGGGATATGGCTACACCTTC
CASTTQQGYGYTF
>TRBV12-3/TRBV12-4|-|-|TRBJ2-1
TGTGCCAGCAGTCGTGCGGGGAGCTCCTACAATGAGCAGTTCTTC
CASSRAGSSYNEQFF
>TRBV12-3/TRBV12-4|-|many|TRBJ1-4
TGTGCCAGCAGTTTTATTGAGGAAAATGAAAAACTGTTTTTT
CASSFIEENEKLFF
>TRBV7-2|TRBD2|-|TRBJ2-1
TGTGCCAGCAGCCAGACTAGCGGGATTTACAATGAGCAGTTCTTC
CASSQTSGIYNEQFF
>TRBV27|-|few|TRBJ1-2
TGTGCCAGCAGTTTCGGGAGGACGGGGTATGGCTACACCTTC
CASSFGRTGYGYTF
>TRBV25-1|-|-|TRBJ1-2
TGTGCCAGCAGTGAGGGACACCGAAACTATGGCTACACCTTC
CASSEGHRNYGYTF
>TRBV12-3/TRBV12-4|-|many|TRBJ2-1
TGTGCCAGCAGTTTCCCTAGCACCCACAATGAGCAGTTCTTC
CASSFPSTHNEQFF
>TRBV24-1|TRBD1|many|TRBJ2-1
TGTGCCACCAGTGATTCCGGGACAGGGGATGTTAATGAGCAGTTCTTC
CATSDSGTGDVNEQFF
>TRBV20-1|TRBD2|-|TRBJ2-1
TGCAGTGCTAGAAGACGGCGGGAGGGCAAGGGAAATGAGCAGTTCTTC
CSARRRREGKGNEQFF
>TRBV13|TRBD2|few|TRBJ2-7
TGTGCCAGCAGCTTCACTAGCGGCCTATACGAGCAGTACTTC
CASSFTSGLYEQYF
>TRBV11-1|-|-|TRBJ2-3
TGTGCCAGCAGCTTAGCGAGAATTTCGACCAATGTCACAGATACGCAGTATTTT
CASSLARISTNVTDTQYF
>TRBV29-1|-|few|TRBJ1-1
TGCAGCGTTGAAGGCTGGAGGGGAAACACTGAAGCTTTCTTT
CSVEGWRGNTEAFF
>TRBV7-9|-|-|TRBJ2-2
TGTGCCAGCAGCACCCGAACAGGGATCACCGGGGAGCTGTTTTTT
CASSTRTGITGELFF
>TRBV11-3|TRBD2|few|TRBJ2-7
TGTGCCAGCAGCTTATGGGCGGGAGTAACCGGGGAGCAGTACTTC
CASSLWAGVTGEQYF
>TRBV28|-|-|TRBJ1-1
TGTGCCAGCAGTTTTCAGGAGGGGTGGGGTCGGGAAGCTTTCTTT
CASSFQEGWGREAFF
>TRBV7-9|-|-|TRBJ2-7
TGTGCCAGCAGCTTGATACGGGAGCGGGACGAGCAGTACTTC
CASSLIRERDEQYF
>TRBV4-1|-|many|TRBJ1-1
TGCGCCAGCAGCCAAGTCCCAGGGAACACTGAAGCTTTCTTT
CASSQVPGNTEAFF
>TRBV6-2/TRBV6-3|-|few|TRBJ2-2
TGTGCCGGCAGTTCATGGACTACCTCGGCCGGGGAGCTGTTTTTT
CAGSSWTTSAGELFF
>TRBV5-6|TRBD1|few|TRBJ2-5
TGTGCCAGCAGCTTAACAGGGGTGTACCAAGAGACCCAGTACTTC
CASSLTGVYQETQYF
>TRBV2|TRBD1|-|TRBJ2-1
TGTGCCAGCAGAGGGACAGGGGCCAGCTACAATGAGCAGTTCTTC
CASRGTGASYNEQFF
>TRBV5-1|-|-|TRBJ2-2
TGCGCCAGCAGCTCGGACGGGGCCGGGGAGCTGTTTTTT
CASSSDGAGELFF
>TRBV9|-|few|TRBJ1-6
TGTGCCAGCAGGGGGACGGACTACTTTTCACCCCTCCACTTT
CASRGTDYFSPLHF
>TRBV5-6|-|few|TRBJ2-3
TGTGCCAGCAGCTTGGCCTCGGGGTTCACAGATACGCAGTATTTT
CASSLASGFTDTQYF
>TRBV27|TRBD2|few|TRBJ2-7
TGTGCCAGCAGTTTATGGGCTAGCGGGAGTTACGAGCAGTACTTC
CASSLWASGSYEQYF
>TRBV20-1|TRBD2|few|TRBJ2-7
TGCAGTGCTAGAGGAAGCGGGAGTTACGAGCAGTACTTC
CSARGSGSYEQYF
>TRBV14|TRBD2|many|TRBJ2-5
TGTGCCAGCAGCCAAGATCTAGCGGGAGTAGCGATCCAGTACTTC
CASSQDLAGVAIQYF
>TRBV27|TRBD1|-|TRBJ1-2
TGTGCCAGCAGTTCTTCAGGAGGGGGCGCACGTCTTGGCTACACCTTC
CASSSSGGGARLGYTF
>TRBV20-1|-|many|TRBJ2-1
TGCAGTGCTGTTGCTGTCTCTATGGATTACAATGAGCAGTTCTTC
CSAVAVSMDYNEQFF
>TRBV12-3/TRBV12-4|TRBD2|-|TRBJ2-1
TGTGCCAGCAGTTACCCCCAGGGACTAGCGGGAACATGGGACAATGAGCAGTTCTTC
CASSYPQGLAGTWDNEQFF
>TRBV4-1|-|many|TRBJ2-1
TGCGCCAGCAGCCAAGACATCGAACAGGGATCCTACAATGAGCAGTTCTTC
CASSQDIEQGSYNEQFF
>TRBV7-9|TRBD1|-|TRBJ1-2
TGTGCCAGCAGCAAAGGGACAGCGATAGGCTATGGCTACACCTTC
CASSKGTAIGYGYTF
>TRBV27|-|-|TRBJ2-3
TGTGCCAGCAGTTCACCCTTAACAGATACGCAGTATTTT
CASSSPLTDTQYF
>TRBV6-2/TRBV6-3|-|-|TRBJ2-6
TGTGCCAGCAGTCCGAAAAGGGCAGGATCCCTAAAATTCTCTGGGGCCAACGTCCTGACTTTC
CASSPKRAGSLKFSGANVLTF
>TRBV27|-|-|TRBJ1-4
TGTGCCAGCACTTGGGGGGCGCGGGAAAAACTGTTTTTT
CASTWGAREKLFF